This paragraph reports one T cell receptor (beta chain). This CDR3 spans 16 amino acids. After removal of 5 bases from V and 8 bases from J, the junction contained 15 bases not matched to a gene. Germline assignment: CDR1 LNHDA and CDR2 SQIVND (reference sequence). Per the original data handling: Estimation of nucleated cell counts relied on the amplification of reference gene primers. Sequenced by immunoSEQ multiplex PCR; TCRdb stores in-frame clones only, minus some. That table is the source of V, J and clone size, and D and trimming were worked out from the DNA. The sample shows roughly 80,000 clones, 85% of them seen only once. This entry comes from a study of blood T cell repertoires in COVID-19. The overall study: The United States, Italy and Spain supplied acute and convalescent COVID-19 samples. From T cells, B-cell-depleted T cells, or PBMCs came the material, which was cDNA or gDNA.

The TCR sequence derives from a woman between 70 and 85 years old with acute or convalescent COVID-19. The sequencing input was peripheral blood. J is TRBJ2-3 and V is TRBV19, with 8 bases matching TRBD2. Here the CDR3 DNA reads TGTGCCAGTAGTTCCAAGCGGGAGAGGAGTTTGGGTACGCAGTATTTT. This sequence encodes CASSSKRERSLGTQYF.